These 9 T cell receptor beta chains share one sample of origin, sequenced in a study of beta chain features in type 1 diabetes. Findings and limits, study-wide: Moderate but significant shortening of TCRB CDR3s was recorded in all four CD4+ subsets from Type 1 diabetes patients.

Expressed TCRB transcripts got sequenced, as all isolated RNA was reverse transcribed. Generated by immunoSEQ multiplex PCR, the TCRdb table keeps only in-frame clones and is missing some. Of 300,000 to 350,000 clones in the sample, about a tenth were seen once. Which antigens these TCRs recognize remains unknown. Sequencing was performed on central memory CD4+ T cells from blood. All receptors come from a man aged 30-40 years with type 1 diabetes.

This clone was counted between two and nine times. The rearrangement links TRBV5-1 to TRBJ2-7; D possibly corresponds to TRBD2 (6 bases). The CDR3 length is 14 residues. Germline lookup yields CDR1 SGHRS and CDR2 YFSETQ. V was pared by 5 bases and J by 4 bases, with 16 bases between. The CDR3: CASSQEGPKYEQYF. The CDR3 region has the DNA TGCGCCAGCAGTCAGGAGGGGCCTAAATACGAGCAGTACTTC. The entire variable domain, with the rest obtained from reference TRBV5-1 and TRBJ2-7, is as follows: KAGVTQTPRYLIKTRGQQVTLSCSPISGHRSVSWYQQTPGQGLQFLFEYFSETQRNKGNFPGRFSGRQFSNSRSEMNVSTLELGDSALYLCASSQEGPKYEQYFGPGTRLTVT.

This clone has only a few counts. The gene calls are TRBV7-2 and TRBJ2-7, with D possibly matching TRBD1 (6 bases). The germline V gene has CDR1 SGHTA and CDR2 FQGNSA. This CDR3 comprises 15 residues. The V and J ends lost 4 bases and 7 bases respectively, with 20 bases between them. Written as DNA, the CDR3 is TGTGCCAGCAGCTCATCATTGAGGACAGCTCGGGAGCAGTACTTC. Translating it yields CASSSSLRTAREQYF. The full variable domain, in which reference TRBV7-2 and TRBJ2-7 provide the parts outside the CDR3, is GAGVSQSPSNKVTEKGKDVELRCDPISGHTALYWYRQSLGQGLEFLIYFQGNSAPDKSGLPSDRFSAERTGGSVSTLTIQRTQQEDSAVYLCASSSSLRTAREQYFGPGTRLTVT.

J is TRBJ2-5 and V is TRBV2; 15 bases map to TRBD2. Trimming took 11 bases from V and 4 from J; bases not matched to a gene: 5. The CDR3 sequence is 14 residues long. CDR1 SNHLY and CDR2 FYNNEI come from the germline V gene. The CDR3, as DNA: TGTGCCGGAAGGACTAGCGGGGGGGTAGAGACCCAGTACTTC. Translating gives CAGRTSGGVETQYF. The full variable domain, completed using reference TRBV2 and TRBJ2-5, is EPEVTQTPSHQVTQMGQEVILRCVPISNHLYFYWYRQILGQKVEFLVSFYNNEISEKSEIFDDQFSVERPDGSNFTLKIRSTKLEDSAMYFCAGRTSGGVETQYFGPGTRLLVL.

V and J are TRBV4-3 and TRBJ2-3; the match to TRBD2 covers 12 bases. The germline V gene has CDR1 LGHNA and CDR2 YSLEER. The CDR3 is made up of 18 amino acids. Trimming at V came to 0 bases and at J to 5 bases, leaving 9 bases not matched to a gene. CDR3 amino acids: CASSQDTTSGGRVDTQYF. The CDR3, as DNA: TGCGCCAGCAGCCAAGATACCACTAGCGGGGGGCGAGTAGATACGCAGTATTTT.

The chain has TRBV9 and TRBJ1-2; D ambiguous. This CDR3 has 13 residues. Looked up from germline, CDR1 is SGDLS and CDR2 is YYNGEE. Trimming left V 4 bases short and J 6 bases short, with 13 bases between. The CDR3 bases are TGTGCCAGCAGCTACCGGGGTGGGGATGGCTACACCTTC. Amino acids: CASSYRGGDGYTF.

The chain couples TRBV9 to TRBJ2-1; D gene unclear. This CDR3 is 12 amino acids long. V was shortened by 0 bases and J by 8 bases, with 6 bases between the two germline ends. Germline loops: CDR1 SGDLS, CDR2 YYNGEE. CDR3 sequence (DNA): TGTGCCAGCAGCGTAGATAGGGATGAGCAGTTCTTC. Translating gives CASSVDRDEQFF.

In its sample, this clone was seen many times. The rearrangement joins TRBV29-1 to TRBJ2-1; the D is unclear. There are 11 residues in the CDR3. Trimming took 4 bases from V and 7 from J, leaving 8 bases between them. In germline, CDR1 is SQVTM, CDR2 ANQGSEA. Written as DNA, the CDR3 is TGCAGCGTTGGTGGTCTGAATGAGCAGTTCTTC. This sequence encodes CSVGGLNEQFF.

V usage is TRBV19 and J usage is TRBJ2-5; 9 bases match TRBD2. There are 15 residues in the CDR3. CDR1 and CDR2 from the germline V gene are LNHDA and SQIVND (reference sequence). The V and J ends lost 6 bases and 0 bases, in that order; junction bases with no gene match: 5. DNA of the CDR3: TGTGCCAGTAGGCCGGGACTAGCTTACCAAGAGACCCAGTACTTC. It codes for CASRPGLAYQETQYF. The complete variable domain, with remaining parts taken from reference TRBV19 and TRBJ2-5, reads DGGITQSPKYLFRKEGQNVTLSCEQNLNHDAMYWYRQDPGQGLRLIYYSQIVNDFQKGDIAEGYSVSREKKESFPLTVTSAQKNPTAFYLCASRPGLAYQETQYFGPGTRLLVL.

The sample holds a few counts of this clone. The rearrangement joins TRBV7-2 to TRBJ1-2; D unresolved. V lost 5 bases and J lost 4, with 14 bases in between. There are 14 residues in the CDR3. Germline-derived CDR1 and CDR2 are SGHTA and FQGNSA. The CDR3 loop is CASSLRTASYGYTF. The CDR3 DNA is TGTGCCAGCAGCCTCCGGACGGCTTCCTATGGCTACACCTTC.